The 25 T cell receptor beta chains given below trace back to one sample, sequenced in a study of siplizumab effects on memory and regulatory T cells. The method was immunoSEQ multiplex PCR; TCRdb's version includes in-frame clones alone and lacks a portion of them. In the table there are more than 90,000 clones, 85% to 95% of which are singletons. Sequenced input: non-Treg CD4+ T cells sorted from blood. These receptors all stem from a human donor in good health.

J is TRBJ2-3 and V is TRBV5-1, with D possibly being TRBD2 (6 bases). This CDR3 is built from 13 residues. V shed 1 base and J shed 4 bases, with 7 bases lying between them. Germline V lookup: CDR1 SGHRS, CDR2 YFSETQ. The DNA of the CDR3 is TGCGCCAGCAGCTTGACGGGGGCAGATACGCAGTATTTT. The encoded protein is CASSLTGADTQYF.

This clone was seen a handful of times. The V gene is TRBV4-2, the J gene TRBJ2-3; the match to TRBD2 covers 7 bases. V dropped 1 base and J dropped 0; count of bases not matched to a gene: 7. The CDR3 is made up of 17 amino acids. CDR1 is LGHNA and CDR2 is YNFKEQ in the germline V gene. The CDR3 DNA reads as TGTGCCAGCAGCCAAGTCGGTGGGGGGGGAAGCACAGATACGCAGTATTTT. This encodes CASSQVGGGGSTDTQYF.

J is TRBJ2-1 and V is TRBV7-3, with 14 bases fitting TRBD2. CDR1 is SGHTA and CDR2 is FQGTGA in the germline V gene. The CDR3 runs to 15 residues. V was pared by 3 bases and J by 8 bases, with 3 bases of the junction left unmatched. CDR3 protein: CASSFTGLAGDEQFF. The DNA of the CDR3 is TGTGCCAGCAGCTTTACGGGACTAGCGGGAGATGAGCAGTTCTTC.

V usage is TRBV15 and J usage is TRBJ1-6, with D uncertain. The germline V gene has CDR1 LNHNV and CDR2 YYDKDF (reference sequence). V was shortened by 4 bases and J by 7 bases, with 20 bases between the two germline ends. The CDR3 contains 17 residues. The CDR3 reads CATSTPLTRRRNSPLHF. The CDR3 nucleotides read TGTGCCACCAGCACCCCTCTGACAAGAAGGAGGAATTCACCCCTCCACTTT. The full variable domain, in which reference TRBV15 and TRBJ1-6 provide the parts outside the CDR3, is DAMVIQNPRYQVTQFGKPVTLSCSQTLNHNVMYWYQQKSSQAPKLLFHYYDKDFNNEADTPDNFQSRRPNTSFCFLDIRSPGLGDTAMYLCATSTPLTRRRNSPLHFGNGTRLTVT.

The V and J genes are TRBV5-1 and TRBJ1-5, with unresolved D. The CDR3 extends over 15 amino acids. The V end was cut by 1 base, the J end by 4 bases, with 12 bases between. Germline lookup yields CDR1 SGHRS and CDR2 YFSETQ. The CDR3 spells CASSLTPSRNQPQHF. Here the CDR3 DNA reads TGCGCCAGCAGCTTGACCCCCTCACGGAATCAGCCCCAGCATTTT. Supplemented by reference TRBV5-1 and TRBJ1-5, the full variable domain reads KAGVTQTPRYLIKTRGQQVTLSCSPISGHRSVSWYQQTPGQGLQFLFEYFSETQRNKGNFPGRFSGRQFSNSRSEMNVSTLELGDSALYLCASSLTPSRNQPQHFGDGTRLSIL.

This chain links TRBV19 with TRBJ1-3; D unclear. This CDR3 has 14 residues. Trimming cost V 7 bases and J 2 bases, with 12 bases left between them. Germline CDR1 and CDR2: LNHDA and SQIVND (reference sequence). CDR3 nucleotide sequence: TGTGCCAGTACCCAAGGGCAGACTGGAAACACCATATATTTT. Its protein is CASTQGQTGNTIYF. The variable domain in full, completed from reference TRBV19 and TRBJ1-3, reads DGGITQSPKYLFRKEGQNVTLSCEQNLNHDAMYWYRQDPGQGLRLIYYSQIVNDFQKGDIAEGYSVSREKKESFPLTVTSAQKNPTAFYLCASTQGQTGNTIYFGEGSWLTVV.

The V and J genes are TRBV28 and TRBJ1-5; TRBD1 aligns across 10 bases. This CDR3 has 16 residues. Per the germline V gene, CDR1 is MDHEN and CDR2 is SYDVKM. Trimming removed 5 bases from V and 4 bases from J; junction bases left unmatched: 8. CDR3 region: CASSTLGQGPNQPQHF. The DNA of the CDR3 is TGTGCCAGCAGTACCTTGGGACAGGGGCCTAATCAGCCCCAGCATTTT.

The chain is built from TRBV6-5 and TRBJ2-7; TRBD2 might be the D (6 bases). The CDR3 length is 14 residues. The V end was cut by 10 bases, the J end by 3 bases, with 19 bases between. The germline CDR1 and CDR2 sequences are MNHEY and SVGAGI. CDR3: CAISQRLVDYEQYF. CDR3 DNA sequence: TGTGCCATCAGCCAACGACTAGTAGACTACGAGCAGTACTTC.

The chain uses TRBV19 and TRBJ1-3, with a possible D match to TRBD1 (5 bases). This CDR3 contains 16 residues. Germline loops: CDR1 LNHDA, CDR2 SQIVND (reference sequence). Trimming took 5 bases from V and 4 from J, leaving 18 bases between them. In DNA, the CDR3 is TGTGCCAGTAGTCCCCTTGTCGGGGCTGGAGGAAACACCATATATTTT. It is translated as CASSPLVGAGGNTIYF.

This chain joins TRBV4-1 and TRBJ1-5; D is ambiguous. The CDR3 runs 15 residues. With 1 base removed from V and 6 bases from J, the gap between germline ends came to 13 bases. Germline CDR1 reads MGHRA; CDR2 reads YSYEKL. DNA of the CDR3: TGCGCCAGCAGCCAAGTGACCGCGCCGGGTCAGCCCCAGCATTTT. Translation: CASSQVTAPGQPQHF.

The chain combines TRBV12-5 with TRBJ2-7, with D perhaps assigned TRBD1 or TRBD2 (5 bases each). Trimming left V 5 bases short and J 4 bases short, with 21 bases between. The CDR3 consists of 16 residues. CDR1 and CDR2 (germline): LGHNT, FRNRAP. DNA for the CDR3: TGTGCTAGTGGTCGATATTACGGGACCGCCGAATACGAGCAGTACTTC. Translating gives CASGRYYGTAEYEQYF.

The V gene is TRBV9, the J gene TRBJ2-1; 10 bases fit TRBD2. The ends lost 3 bases at V and 6 bases at J; junction bases unmatched: 9. CDR1 and CDR2 from the germline V gene are SGDLS and YYNGEE. This CDR3 spans 16 amino acids. CDR3 protein: CASSGRSGRVVNEQFF. In DNA, the CDR3 is TGTGCCAGCAGCGGTAGAAGCGGGAGGGTGGTCAATGAGCAGTTCTTC.

The chain joins TRBV4-1 to TRBJ1-4; weak D call: TRBD1 (5 bases). The germline V gene encodes CDR1 MGHRA and CDR2 YSYEKL. The CDR3 contains 13 residues. V gave up 3 bases and J gave up 7 bases, with 9 bases separating them. The chain's CDR3 is CASSHLGPEKLFF. The CDR3 DNA reads as TGCGCCAGCAGCCACCTGGGGCCTGAAAAACTGTTTTTT.

The genes are TRBV4-2 and TRBJ1-2; D not certain. The V and J ends lost 0 bases and 2 bases respectively, with 13 bases between them. Germline V gives CDR1 LGHNA, CDR2 YNFKEQ. There are 16 residues in the CDR3. CDR3 protein: CASSQDLGRLNYGYTF. In DNA form, the CDR3 reads TGTGCCAGCAGCCAAGATCTCGGCAGGCTCAACTATGGCTACACCTTC.

The chain is built from TRBV6-1 and TRBJ1-4, with TRBD1 matching 7 bases. The CDR3 spans 15 residues. The trim removed 7 bases at V and 7 bases at J, leaving 12 bases unmatched. The germline CDR1 and CDR2 sequences are MNHNS and SASEGT. CDR3 sequence (DNA): TGTGCCAGCATCCCATGGGGGACAGTTGGTGAAAAACTGTTTTTT. Amino acid sequence: CASIPWGTVGEKLFF.

This clone was recorded once. This CDR3 is CSIRGPYEQYF. CDR3 nucleotides: TGCAGCATTCGGGGTCCCTACGAGCAGTACTTC. The genes are TRBV20-1 and TRBJ2-7, with D possibly matching TRBD2 (5 bases). Germline lookup yields CDR1 DFQATT and CDR2 SNEGSKA (reference sequence). The CDR3 contains 11 residues.

This clone was seen just once. The chain carries TRBV6-5 and TRBJ1-2, with D maybe TRBD1 (6 bases). Trimming left V 5 bases short and J 2 bases short, with 12 bases between. The V gene's germline CDR1 is MNHEY and CDR2 SVGAGI. CDR3 length equals 14 residues. The DNA of the CDR3 is TGTGCCAGCAGTATAGCAGGGGCCAACTATGGCTACACCTTC. Amino acid sequence: CASSIAGANYGYTF.

The chain uses TRBV28 and TRBJ1-5, with D maybe TRBD1 (5 bases). The CDR3 has 15 residues. V dropped 6 bases and J dropped 12 bases, with 24 bases sitting between them. Germline loops: CDR1 MDHEN, CDR2 SYDVKM. The CDR3: CASRTPGSTRRGQHF. The CDR3 coding sequence is TGTGCCAGCAGGACCCCCGGGTCCACCCGAAGGGGCCAGCATTTT.

This chain uses TRBV10-2 with TRBJ2-2; a possible D gene is TRBD2 (6 bases). The CDR3 is 15 amino acids. Trimming took 1 base from V and 2 from J, leaving 8 bases between them. Germline CDR1 is WSHSY and CDR2 is SAAADI. CDR3 nucleotide sequence: TGCGCCAGCAGTGAGTTGGGGGGAAACACCGGGGAGCTGTTTTTT. Translating gives CASSELGGNTGELFF.

This chain uses TRBV6-5 with TRBJ1-2; D call uncertain. There are 12 residues in the CDR3. Germline assignment: CDR1 MNHEY and CDR2 SVGAGI. V lost 8 bases, J lost 2 bases, and 9 bases lay in between. The CDR3 loop reads CASSGRNYGYTF. CDR3 nucleotide sequence: TGTGCCAGCTCCGGGCGGAACTATGGCTACACCTTC.

The V gene is TRBV6-5, the J gene TRBJ2-3; D is unresolved. V lost 7 bases and J lost 3, with 14 bases in between. This CDR3 is 14 amino acids long. In germline, CDR1 is MNHEY, CDR2 SVGAGI. The CDR3 DNA reads TGTGCCAGCAACCTAGAAAAGGGTACAGATACGCAGTATTTT. This codes for CASNLEKGTDTQYF.

The CDR3 sequence is CASSQERPGLAGGSLFF. The CDR3 region has the DNA TGTGCCAGCAGCCAAGAACGGCCGGGACTAGCGGGAGGCTCCCTTTTCTTC. The chain links TRBV7-2 to TRBJ2-1, with TRBD2 identical over 15 bases. This CDR3 has 17 amino acids. CDR1 is SGHTA and CDR2 is FQGNSA in the germline V gene. Trimming removed 5 bases from V and 16 bases from J; junction bases left unmatched: 18.

This chain joins TRBV11-2 and TRBJ1-6; D not certain. Deletions cut 5 bases from V and 6 bases from J, with 5 bases between. Germline CDR1 reads SGHAT; CDR2 reads FQNNGV. The CDR3 spans 12 residues. As DNA, the CDR3 is TGTGCCAGCAGCCACGGTAATTCACCCCTCCACTTT. Translating it yields CASSHGNSPLHF.

This clone was counted a few times. Here the CDR3 DNA reads TGCGCCAGCAGCCCTAACGCCCCCCAAGAGACCCAGTACTTC. Amino acid sequence: CASSPNAPQETQYF. The gene calls are TRBV5-1 and TRBJ2-5, with D unresolved. The V gene lost 4 bases and the J gene lost 1 base, with 11 bases spanning the gap. Germline values: CDR1 SGHRS, CDR2 YFSETQ. This CDR3 contains 14 residues.

Worth noting for this clone: At the DNA level, this CDR3 is encoded by other sequences in the same sample as well. The chain has TRBV19 and TRBJ1-5; TRBD1 matches 8 bases. The ends lost 1 base at V and 4 bases at J; junction bases unmatched: 3. The V gene's germline CDR1 is LNHDA and CDR2 SQIVND (reference sequence). This CDR3 is 15 amino acids long. The chain's CDR3 is CASSIGQGANQPQHF. DNA for the CDR3: TGTGCCAGTAGTATAGGTCAGGGGGCAAATCAGCCCCAGCATTTT.